This TCR beta chain was captured in a study of blood T cell repertoires in COVID-19 (dated by TCRdb to between 2020 and 2021). General notes on the study: Samples covering the acute and convalescent phases of COVID-19 were provided by collaborators in the United States, Italy and Spain. The prospective study material was composed of cDNA or gDNA derived from T cells, B-cell-depleted T cells, or PBMCs. Subjects who had been exposed to COVID-19, were actively infected with it, or had recovered from it provided the deeply sampled blood TCRbeta repertoires that made up the dataset. The repertoires were made available in a free public database intended to serve as a resource for research on the immune response to SARS-CoV-2. The samples were drawn from the first 160 participants of the ongoing ImmuneRACE study and from over a thousand subjects provided by 6 global collaborators. Nearly every sample came with metadata listing a de-identified subject ID, COVID-19 status, age in years and sex. Where HLA class I and class II types were available, the types were taken from metadata supplied by the sample provider, not from assay-based typing.

Concerning this clone itself: Its cognate antigen has yet to be identified. Base quality data are lacking; no much larger clone is found one base away.

TCRbeta CDR3 regions were amplified from genomic DNA using the immunoSEQ Assay, a bias-controlled multiplex PCR. The paper's data handling went like this. Within the assay, amplification of reference gene primers was used to estimate how many nucleated cells each sample contained. Sequence reads were collapsed and filtered to measure the absolute abundance of every unique TCRbeta CDR3 rearrangement. For each sample, productive Simpson clonality was calculated by taking the square root of Simpson's diversity index across productive rearrangements. What TCRdb holds here is the immuneACCESS table cut down to in-frame rearrangements. Part of the clones is not present; checked against another copy, under half of the missing clones reflect an unresolved V gene, and the others are unexplained. That table supplies the V and J calls and clone size; D and trimming were determined from the DNA. The sample includes 150,000 to 200,000 clones, with about 88% observed a single time. The ten largest clonotypes hold 1% to 1.5% of the sample.

Participants in the prospective study were aged 18 to 89 years, lived in 24 United States geographic areas, and enrolled through a virtual design. In the prospective study, participants were assigned to cohorts based on the clinical history participants reported in a screening survey and a study questionnaire. Each participant in the prospective study had whole blood, serum and a nasopharyngeal or oropharyngeal swab collected by mobile phlebotomists. Over a roughly 2-month period, participants in the prospective study had the option of providing additional blood draws and questionnaires. Blood samples from the prospective study were shipped frozen or at room temperature prior to DNA extraction. Paper-wide results and their limitations: The amount of clinical and demographic metadata varied by source and participant and was provided uncurated.

The origin of this receptor is a human donor with acute COVID-19. The donor label of this sample is uncertain. Material for sequencing was PBMCs or T cells enriched from blood (not recorded which).

The base sequence is TGTGCCAGCAGTCTAGGACAGGGGGCCTACGAGCAGTACTTC. This gives the protein CASSLGQGAYEQYF. The rearranged chain carries TRBV27 and TRBJ2-7; TRBD1 lines up with 10 middle nucleotides. The germline V gene encodes CDR1 MNHEY and CDR2 SMNVEV (reference sequence). From its cysteine to its phenylalanine, the CDR3 spans 14 amino acids. The read is trimmed to its CDR3 DNA, 42 bases read in frame from base 1. V ends up 5 bases short and J 2 bases short, with an unmatched junction base count of 3.